These 22 T cell receptor beta chains originate from one sample sequenced in a study of T-cell memory formation after mild COVID-19 (dated by TCRdb to 2020 to 2023). The library came from 5' RACE. TCRdb names Illumina NovaSeq 6000 as the instrument used. The raw public data were reprocessed by TCRdb itself: fastp quality trimming at Q25, MiXCR clonotype calling, in-frame beta chains only. For every CDR3 protein sequence, its rows merge into one entry that carries the most common genes and DNA. Recorded for this sample are about 270,000 distinct CDR3 sequences; around 15% of them occurred a single time. Roughly 25% of the sample is held by the ten biggest clonotypes. Material for sequencing was PBMCs or a T cell subset sorted from them (not recorded which). The receptors originated from a man aged 18 to 29 who had mild COVID-19 (a few samples of this study predate the infection). The sample titles of this study are shuffled in the database, so cell type and time point are left out; the donor was told from shared clones.

The chain couples TRBV27 to TRBJ1-4; D is unresolved. This CDR3 has 14 amino acids. Trimming removed 1 base at V and 7 bases at J, with 10 bases between. In germline, CDR1 is MNHEY, CDR2 SMNVEV (reference sequence). CDR3: CASSLLTAGEKLFF. DNA of the CDR3: TGTGCCAGCAGTTTATTGACGGCAGGTGAAAAACTGTTTTTT.

This clonotype has at least ten counts. The rearrangement uses TRBV7-2 and TRBJ2-3, with D tentatively TRBD1 (5 bases). V was shortened by 3 bases and J by 2 bases, with 9 bases between the two germline ends. The CDR3 totals 14 residues. Germline lookup yields CDR1 SGHTA and CDR2 FQGNSA. The CDR3 sequence: CASSLRQTTDTQYF. In nucleotides, the CDR3 is TGTGCCAGCAGCTTGAGACAGACCACAGATACGCAGTATTTT.

This clonotype has just a few counts. This chain joins TRBV18 and TRBJ2-7; 7 bases are shared with TRBD1. Germline V CDR1 and CDR2: KGHSH, LQKENI. This CDR3 contains 14 residues. With 3 bases clipped from V and 3 bases from J, the junction kept 5 bases outside the gene matches. The CDR3 DNA follows: TGTGCCAGCTCACCTCGGCAGGGGGACTACGAGCAGTACTTC. This gives the protein CASSPRQGDYEQYF.

This clonotype occurred a few times. CDR3 sequence: CAILRGETQYF. The CDR3 DNA sequence: TGTGCCATCCTGAGGGGAGAGACCCAGTACTTC. The rearrangement links TRBV10-3 to TRBJ2-5; either TRBD1 or TRBD2 may supply D (5 bases each). CDR3 length: 11 amino acids. CDR1 and CDR2 from the germline V gene are ENHRY and SYGVKD. Between the trimmed V and J ends, which lost 8 bases and 4 bases, there was a span of 8 bases.

The rearrangement joins TRBV28 to TRBJ1-2, with no clear D. The V end lost 5 bases, the J end lost 8 bases, and 12 bases lay between the germline ends. From germline, CDR1 is MDHEN and CDR2 SYDVKM. This CDR3 has 12 residues. The DNA for the CDR3 is TGTGCCAGCAGTCCGAGGGTAGGAGGCTACACCTTC. It yields the protein CASSPRVGGYTF.

Many counts were recorded for this clonotype. The CDR3 loop is CATSREGGGVSSYNEQFF. CDR3 coding DNA: TGTGCCACCAGCAGAGAGGGCGGGGGGGTGAGCTCCTACAATGAGCAGTTCTTC. The chain is built from TRBV15 and TRBJ2-1; 9 nucleotides align to TRBD2. From germline, CDR1 is LNHNV and CDR2 YYDKDF (reference sequence). This CDR3 spans 18 amino acids. The V gene end was trimmed by 0 bases and the J gene end by 0 bases; junction bases not matched to a gene: 6.

The table lists this clonotype with many counts. The chain couples TRBV2 to TRBJ1-5, with D unclear. There are 15 residues in the CDR3. V lost 5 bases, J lost 0 bases, and 11 bases lay in between. From germline, CDR1 is SNHLY and CDR2 FYNNEI. Written as DNA, the CDR3 is TGTGCCAGCAGTAAGAGTACGGTTAGCAATCAGCCCCAGCATTTT. Translated, it gives CASSKSTVSNQPQHF.

This sequence joins TRBV11-2 and TRBJ1-1; no definite D call. The CDR3 is made up of 15 amino acids. V lost 0 bases and J lost 0, with 8 bases in between. Germline CDR1 is SGHAT and CDR2 is FQNNGV. The chain's CDR3 is CASSLDTGLNTEAFF. The CDR3 region has the DNA TGTGCCAGCAGCTTAGACACGGGGTTGAACACTGAAGCTTTCTTT.

This clonotype has ten or more counts. The chain uses TRBV5-1 and TRBJ2-7; D may be TRBD1 (6 bases). The CDR3 is 16 residues long. CDR1 and CDR2 from the germline V gene are SGHRS and YFSETQ. The V gene lost 0 bases and the J gene lost 4 bases, with 17 bases spanning the gap. The CDR3 here is CASSLAYPGHAYEQYV. The DNA of the CDR3 is TGCGCCAGCAGCTTGGCCTATCCGGGACATGCTTACGAGCAGTACGTC.

This clonotype was observed a few times. In DNA, the CDR3 is TGTGCCAGCAGCCCTCCGACAGGGATGTCGGCTGAAGCTTTCTTT. The encoded protein is CASSPPTGMSAEAFF. The rearrangement links TRBV7-6 to TRBJ1-1, with 7 bases fitting TRBD1. CDR3 length equals 15 residues. The trim removed 5 bases at V and 6 bases at J, leaving 12 bases unmatched. The germline V gene encodes CDR1 SGHVS and CDR2 FNYEAQ.

The chain uses TRBV7-2 and TRBJ2-3; the D gene is possibly TRBD2 (6 bases). Trimming left V 6 bases short and J 0 bases short, with 16 bases between. This CDR3 is 16 amino acids long. The germline CDR1 and CDR2 sequences are SGHTA and FQGNSA. In DNA form, the CDR3 reads TGTGCCAGCAGTTTTAGATCGCGGGGAAGCACAGATACGCAGTATTTT. Protein: CASSFRSRGSTDTQYF. Drawing the rest from reference TRBV7-2 and TRBJ2-3, the complete variable domain is GAGVSQSPSNKVTEKGKDVELRCDPISGHTALYWYRQSLGQGLEFLIYFQGNSAPDKSGLPSDRFSAERTGGSVSTLTIQRTQQEDSAVYLCASSFRSRGSTDTQYFGPGTRLTVL.

The table lists this clonotype with a few counts. The V gene is TRBV4-2, the J gene TRBJ1-5, with TRBD1 as a possible D gene (5 bases). With 0 bases removed from V and 5 bases from J, the gap between germline ends came to 11 bases. This CDR3 has 15 residues. Germline V CDR1 and CDR2: LGHNA, YNFKEQ. The CDR3 reads CASSQDLGGYQPQHF. The CDR3 DNA sequence: TGTGCCAGCAGCCAAGATTTGGGGGGGTATCAGCCCCAGCATTTT.

This clonotype was detected ten times or more. The chain joins TRBV4-2 to TRBJ1-5; perhaps TRBD1 as D (5 bases). The CDR3 is 14 amino acids. Germline V CDR1 and CDR2: LGHNA, YNFKEQ. V dropped 0 bases and J dropped 7 bases, with 10 bases sitting between them. CDR3 in amino acids: CASSQEQGDQPQHF. CDR3 bases: TGTGCCAGCAGCCAAGAGCAGGGAGACCAGCCCCAGCATTTT.

This clonotype was observed a handful of times. This chain joins TRBV20-1 and TRBJ2-3; TRBD2 agrees at 11 bases. CDR3 length equals 15 residues. The junction had 9 bases not matched to a gene; V was cut back by 5 bases and J by 5 bases. Germline CDR1 DFQATT, CDR2 SNEGSKA (reference sequence). CDR3 sequence (DNA): TGCAGTGCTGCACTAGCGGGGGAGCACATAGATACGCAGTATTTT. As protein: CSAALAGEHIDTQYF.

This clonotype was found a few times. The CDR3 region has the DNA TGCGCCAGCAGCTTGGGTGCAGGGAATTCACCCCTCCACTTT. Amino acids: CASSLGAGNSPLHF. The rearrangement links TRBV5-1 to TRBJ1-6; the D gene is possibly TRBD1 (5 bases). Germline V gives CDR1 SGHRS, CDR2 YFSETQ. This CDR3 is 14 amino acids long. Trimming shortened V by 0 bases and J by 7 bases, and 8 bases separated the two germline ends.

This clonotype was counted only a few times. The V and J genes are TRBV4-1 and TRBJ1-4, with 7 bases fitting TRBD1. Germline values: CDR1 MGHRA, CDR2 YSYEKL. Trimming took 0 bases from V and 7 from J; bases not matched to a gene: 2. The CDR3 covers 14 residues. The CDR3 sequence: CASSQDRGVEKLFF. CDR3 sequence (DNA): TGCGCCAGCAGCCAAGACAGGGGGGTTGAAAAACTGTTTTTT.

The chain employs TRBV5-1 and TRBJ1-2; D unclear. This CDR3 spans 15 amino acids. CDR1 SGHRS and CDR2 YFSETQ come from the germline V gene. Trimming removed 4 bases from V and 1 base from J, with 14 bases in between. The CDR3 spells CASSRDIANNYGYTF. The CDR3, as DNA: TGCGCCAGCAGCCGGGATATTGCCAATAACTATGGCTACACCTTC.

The chain links TRBV7-8 to TRBJ1-1; D possibly corresponds to TRBD1 (5 bases). This CDR3 has 13 residues. V shed 6 bases and J shed 6 bases, with 14 bases lying between them. The germline gives CDR1 SGHVS, CDR2 FQNEAQ. CDR3 amino acids: CASRPRGAAEAFF. In nucleotides, the CDR3 is TGTGCCAGCAGACCTAGAGGGGCCGCTGAAGCTTTCTTT.

The rearrangement links TRBV27 to TRBJ1-6, with a weak D call TRBD1 (5 bases). CDR1 MNHEY and CDR2 SMNVEV come from the germline V gene (reference sequence). The CDR3 totals 16 residues. Between the trimmed V and J ends, which lost 5 bases and 5 bases, there was a span of 16 bases. The CDR3 sequence: CASSPLFRVHNSPLHF. DNA for the CDR3: TGTGCCAGCAGTCCCCTTTTCAGGGTTCATAATTCACCCCTCCACTTT.

This clonotype was found once. The rearrangement uses TRBV20-1 and TRBJ2-7; D possibly corresponds to TRBD1 (6 bases). The germline V gene has CDR1 DFQATT and CDR2 SNEGSKA (reference sequence). V dropped 6 bases and J dropped 0 bases, with 12 bases sitting between them. CDR3 length equals 13 residues. The CDR3 loop is CSATQGFSYEQYF. In DNA form, the CDR3 reads TGCAGTGCAACCCAGGGGTTCTCCTACGAGCAGTACTTC.

The CDR3 DNA sequence: TGTGCCAGCAGCGCGGGACAGGGGAATGAAAAACTGTTTTTT. Translating it yields CASSAGQGNEKLFF. V gene TRBV9 combines with J gene TRBJ1-4, with 10 bases that match TRBD1. Germline V gene data show CDR1 as SGDLS and CDR2 as YYNGEE. V dropped 3 bases and J dropped 5; count of bases not matched to a gene: 1. The CDR3 spans 14 residues.

This clonotype turned up a few times. The chain recombines TRBV9 with TRBJ2-5; perhaps D is TRBD1 or TRBD2 (6 bases each). Trimming took 1 base from V and 3 from J, leaving 7 bases between them. There are 13 residues in the CDR3. Per germline, CDR1 SGDLS and CDR2 YYNGEE. CDR3: CASSVRGEETQYF. CDR3 in DNA: TGTGCCAGCAGCGTAAGGGGGGAAGAGACCCAGTACTTC.